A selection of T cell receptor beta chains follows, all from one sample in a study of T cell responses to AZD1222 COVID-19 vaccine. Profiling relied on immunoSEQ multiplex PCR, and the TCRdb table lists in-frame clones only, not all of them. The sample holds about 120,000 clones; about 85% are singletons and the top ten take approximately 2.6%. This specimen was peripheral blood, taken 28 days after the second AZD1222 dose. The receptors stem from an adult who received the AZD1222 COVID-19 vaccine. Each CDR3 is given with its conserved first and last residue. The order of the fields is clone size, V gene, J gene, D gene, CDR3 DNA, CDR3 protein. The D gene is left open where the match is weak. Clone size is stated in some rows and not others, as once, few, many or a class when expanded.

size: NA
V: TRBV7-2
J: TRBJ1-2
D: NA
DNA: TGTGCCAGCAGCTTAGCGGGCCAGCCCTATGGCTACACCTTC
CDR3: CASSLAGQPYGYTF

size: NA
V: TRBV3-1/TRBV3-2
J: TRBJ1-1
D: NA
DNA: TGTGCCAGCAGCACCGGGGCACACACTGAAGCTTTCTTT
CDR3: CASSTGAHTEAFF

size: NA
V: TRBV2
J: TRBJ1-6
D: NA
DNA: TGTGCCAGCAAGACAGAAACACTTTATTCACCCCTCCACTTT
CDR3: CASKTETLYSPLHF

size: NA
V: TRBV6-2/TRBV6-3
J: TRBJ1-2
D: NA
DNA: TGTGCCAGCAGTTACAACCCGCCGGGGGGAAATGGCTACACCTTC
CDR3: CASSYNPPGGNGYTF

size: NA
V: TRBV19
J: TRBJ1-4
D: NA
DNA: TGTGCCAGTAGTATTCGGGCAACTAATGAAAAACTGTTTTTT
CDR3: CASSIRATNEKLFF

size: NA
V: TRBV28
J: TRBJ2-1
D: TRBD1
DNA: TGTGCCAGCAGTTTACTGGGCAGGGGGCTAGGTGAGCAGTTCTTC
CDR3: CASSLLGRGLGEQFF

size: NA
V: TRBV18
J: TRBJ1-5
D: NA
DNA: TGTGCCAGCTCACCACCTACAGGTTCGGGGCCCCAGCATTTT
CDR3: CASSPPTGSGPQHF

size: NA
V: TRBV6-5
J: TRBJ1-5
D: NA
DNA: TGTGCCAGCAGTTACGGGCTCGCCCAGCCCCAGCATTTT
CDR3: CASSYGLAQPQHF

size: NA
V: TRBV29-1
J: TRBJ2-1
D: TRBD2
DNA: TGCAGCACAAAGCGGGGGGGAACCTACAATGAGCAGTTCTTC
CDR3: CSTKRGGTYNEQFF

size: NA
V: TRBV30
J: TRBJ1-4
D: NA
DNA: TGTGCCTGGAGTGGGCCCCCGGGACATGGGGAAAAACTGTTTTTT
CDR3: CAWSGPPGHGEKLFF

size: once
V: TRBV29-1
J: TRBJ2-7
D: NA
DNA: TGCAGCGTTGGAGGGGCCTCCTACGAGCAGTACTTC
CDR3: CSVGGASYEQYF

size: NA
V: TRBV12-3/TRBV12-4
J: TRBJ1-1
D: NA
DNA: TGTGCCAGCAGTTTATCGGAATATGAAGCTTTCTTT
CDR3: CASSLSEYEAFF

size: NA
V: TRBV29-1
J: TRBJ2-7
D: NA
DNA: TGCAGCGGGGGTTTAATGTCCGAGCAGTACTTC
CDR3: CSGGLMSEQYF

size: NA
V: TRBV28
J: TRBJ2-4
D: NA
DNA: TGTGCCAGCAGTCCCGCGGCTAAGTCAGCCAAAAACATTCAGTACTTC
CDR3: CASSPAAKSAKNIQYF

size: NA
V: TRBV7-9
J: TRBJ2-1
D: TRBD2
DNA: TGTGCCAGCAGCTCGAGCGGGGGGGCCGATGAGCAGTTCTTC
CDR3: CASSSSGGADEQFF

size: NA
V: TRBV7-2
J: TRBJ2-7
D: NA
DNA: TGTGCCAGCAGCTCCCAGGGCTTGGGCGAGCAGTACTTC
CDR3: CASSSQGLGEQYF

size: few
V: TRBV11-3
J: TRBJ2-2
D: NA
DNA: TGTGCCAGCAGCTTAGGGCCGGAGGCCGGGGAGCTGTTTTTT
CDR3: CASSLGPEAGELFF

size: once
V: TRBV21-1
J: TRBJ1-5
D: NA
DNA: TGTGCCAACCCCCCGGGACAGGGGTTTCAGCCCCAGCATTTT
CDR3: CANPPGQGFQPQHF

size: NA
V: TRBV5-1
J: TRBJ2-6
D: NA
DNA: TGCGCCAGCTACCCTGTGGGGGCTGGGGCCAACGTCCTGACTTTC
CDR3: CASYPVGAGANVLTF

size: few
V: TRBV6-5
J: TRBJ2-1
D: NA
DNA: TGTGCCAGCAGTTACGAGGACAATGAGCAGTTCTTC
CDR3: CASSYEDNEQFF

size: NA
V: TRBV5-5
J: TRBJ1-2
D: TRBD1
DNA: TGTGCCAGCAGCCTCACAGGGGACTATGGCTACACCTTC
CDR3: CASSLTGDYGYTF

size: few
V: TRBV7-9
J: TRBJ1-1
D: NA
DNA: TGTGCCAGCAGCTCGCTCATGAACACTGAAGCTTTCTTT
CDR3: CASSSLMNTEAFF

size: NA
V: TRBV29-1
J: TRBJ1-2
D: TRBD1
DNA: TGCAGCGTTGTACAGGGGGCGGACCCCAACTATGGCTACACCTTC
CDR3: CSVVQGADPNYGYTF

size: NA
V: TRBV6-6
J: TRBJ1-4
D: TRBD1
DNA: TGTGCCAGCAGTTACTCGGACAGGGCAACTAATGAAAAACTGTTTTTT
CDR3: CASSYSDRATNEKLFF

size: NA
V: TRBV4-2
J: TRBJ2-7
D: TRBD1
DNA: TGTGCCAGCAGCCAAGCGACAGGGTCATGGGAGCAGTACTTC
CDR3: CASSQATGSWEQYF

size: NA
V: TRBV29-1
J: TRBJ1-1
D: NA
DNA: TGCAGCGTTGAAGATAAATTAAGGGGGAGCACTGAAGCTTTCTTT
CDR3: CSVEDKLRGSTEAFF

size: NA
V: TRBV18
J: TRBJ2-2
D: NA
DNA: TGTGCCAGCTCACCACGCGGGCAGAAAAACACCGGGGAGCTGTTTTTT
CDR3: CASSPRGQKNTGELFF

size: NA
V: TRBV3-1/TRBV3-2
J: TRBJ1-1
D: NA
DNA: TGTGCCAGCAGCCAAGTTTCTCGGGACACTGAAGCTTTCTTT
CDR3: CASSQVSRDTEAFF

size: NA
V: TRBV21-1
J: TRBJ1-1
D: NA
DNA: TGTGCCAGCCGGGGGGTGAGGGAAACTACTGAAGCTTTCTTT
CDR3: CASRGVRETTEAFF

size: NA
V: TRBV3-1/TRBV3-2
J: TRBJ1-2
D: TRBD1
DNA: TGTGCCAGCAGCCACCACGACAGGGACCGGGGCTACACCTTC
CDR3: CASSHHDRDRGYTF

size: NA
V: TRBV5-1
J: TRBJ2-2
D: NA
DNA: TGCGCCAGTCCGGGGGGCCAATCGACCGGGGAGCTGTTTTTT
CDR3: CASPGGQSTGELFF

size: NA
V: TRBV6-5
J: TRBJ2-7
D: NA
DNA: TGTGCCAGCAGTAACTCGGACGGCCCCTACGAGCAGTACTTC
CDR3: CASSNSDGPYEQYF

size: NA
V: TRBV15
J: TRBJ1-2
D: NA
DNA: TGTGCCACCAGCAGAGATCAAAACAGCGGGTATGGCTACACCTTC
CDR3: CATSRDQNSGYGYTF

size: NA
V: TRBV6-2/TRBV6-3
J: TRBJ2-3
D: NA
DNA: TGTGCCAGCAGTCCCAGGATGGCTGTTACAGATACGCAGTATTTT
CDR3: CASSPRMAVTDTQYF

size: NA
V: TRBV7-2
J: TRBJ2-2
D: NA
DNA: TGTGCCAGCAGCCACGGGGCCGGGGAGCTGTTTTTT
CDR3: CASSHGAGELFF

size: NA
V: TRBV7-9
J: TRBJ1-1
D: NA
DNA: TGTGCCAGCAGCCGTACAGGGAACACTGAAGCTTTCTTT
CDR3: CASSRTGNTEAFF

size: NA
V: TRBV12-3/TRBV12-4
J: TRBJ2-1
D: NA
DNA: TGTGCCAGCAGTTTTTTACTTAGTGAGCAGTTCTTC
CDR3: CASSFLLSEQFF

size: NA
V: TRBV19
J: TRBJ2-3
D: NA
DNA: TGTGCCAGTAGTATTGGGCAAAGAAGGCCCACAGATACGCAGTATTTT
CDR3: CASSIGQRRPTDTQYF

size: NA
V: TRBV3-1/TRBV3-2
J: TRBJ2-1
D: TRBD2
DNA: TGTGCCAGCAGCCGCGGGCTAGCGGTGATGAGCTCCTACAATGAGCAGTTCTTC
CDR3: CASSRGLAVMSSYNEQFF

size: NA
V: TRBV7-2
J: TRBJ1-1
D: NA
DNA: TGTGCCAGCAGCTTATCAGGACCGAACACTGAAGCTTTCTTT
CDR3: CASSLSGPNTEAFF

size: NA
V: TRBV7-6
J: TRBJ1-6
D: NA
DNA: TGTGCCAGCAGCTTAGAAACGGGGGCGGTGGAATCACCCCTCCACTTT
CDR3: CASSLETGAVESPLHF

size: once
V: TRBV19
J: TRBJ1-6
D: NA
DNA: TGTGCCAGTAGTACCCCCGTGGCCCTCCACTTT
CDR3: CASSTPVALHF

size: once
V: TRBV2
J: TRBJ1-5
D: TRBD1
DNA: TGTGCCAGCAGTTCCGGACAGGCCCCCAATCAGCCCCAGCATTTT
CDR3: CASSSGQAPNQPQHF

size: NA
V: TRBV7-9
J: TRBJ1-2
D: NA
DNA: TGTGCCAGCGACACTTTCGGGGTTGGCTACACCTTC
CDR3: CASDTFGVGYTF

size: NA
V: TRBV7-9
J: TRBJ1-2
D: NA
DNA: TGTGCCAGCAGCTTAGAGACAGGAAGTGGCTACACCTTC
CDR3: CASSLETGSGYTF